This TCR beta chain stems from a study of blood T cell repertoires in COVID-19. Across the study: COVID-19 samples from acute and convalescent phases originated in the United States, Italy and Spain. From T cells, B-cell-depleted T cells, or PBMCs came the material, which was cDNA or gDNA.

The germline gives CDR1 LGHDT, CDR2 YNNKEL (reference sequence). Losses at the gene ends were 3 bases for V and 8 bases for J; bases not matched to a gene: 6. The CDR3 extends over 14 amino acids. Sequencing was performed with immunoSEQ multiplex PCR; in TCRdb, only in-frame clones are kept and a portion is missing. The table includes approximately 140,000 clones, over 60% detected once. The chain employs TRBV3-1 (or the pseudogene TRBV3-2) and TRBJ2-1; 8 positions agree with TRBD2. Sample: peripheral blood. The clonotype comes from a man aged 50-59 years with acute or convalescent COVID-19. CDR3 region: CASSHPGGVYEQFF. The CDR3 nucleotides are TGTGCCAGCAGCCACCCCGGGGGGGTTTATGAGCAGTTCTTC.